The present TCR beta chain was sequenced within a study of T-cell memory formation after mild COVID-19. CDR3 length: 15 amino acids. Trimming took 6 bases from V and 2 from J; bases not matched to a gene: 7. Via MiXCR, TCRdb re-called the 5' RACE reads, giving one row per CDR3 protein. The table records roughly 99,000 distinct CDR3 sequences, roughly 14% of them present only once. The clonotype was recovered from a man aged 18 to 30 who had mild COVID-19 (a few samples of this study predate the infection). Cell type and time point are not known. The V call is TRBV12-3 or TRBV12-4, the J call TRBJ1-5; 7 bases map to TRBD1. Material for sequencing was PBMCs or a T cell subset sorted from them (not recorded which). CDR3 sequence (DNA): TGTGCCAGCAGGACAGGGTGCACTGGCAATCAGCCCCAGCATTTT. Translating gives CASRTGCTGNQPQHF.